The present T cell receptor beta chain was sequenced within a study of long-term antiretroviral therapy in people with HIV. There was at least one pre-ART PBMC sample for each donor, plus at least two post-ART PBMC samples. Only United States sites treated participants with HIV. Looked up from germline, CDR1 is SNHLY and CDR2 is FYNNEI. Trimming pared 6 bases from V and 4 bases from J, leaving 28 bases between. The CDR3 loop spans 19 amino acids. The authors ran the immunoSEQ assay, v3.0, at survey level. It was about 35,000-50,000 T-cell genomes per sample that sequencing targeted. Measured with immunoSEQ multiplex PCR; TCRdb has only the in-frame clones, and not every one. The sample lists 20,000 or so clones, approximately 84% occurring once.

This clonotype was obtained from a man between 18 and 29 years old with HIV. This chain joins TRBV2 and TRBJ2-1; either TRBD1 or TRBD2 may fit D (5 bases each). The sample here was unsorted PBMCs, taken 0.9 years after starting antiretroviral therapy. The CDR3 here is CASRWGFGDVTPIYNEQFF. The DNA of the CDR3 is TGTGCCAGCAGGTGGGGGTTTGGCGACGTAACCCCCATTTACAATGAGCAGTTCTTC.